This T cell receptor (beta chain) appears in the sequencing data of a study of cytomegalovirus exposure and HLA in healthy donors. PCR primers comprised 60 Vbeta and 13 Jbeta primers. The assay was immunoSEQ multiplex PCR, and TCRdb's table has in-frame clones only and misses some. The listing contains about 190,000 clones. Germline assignment: CDR1 SGHTS and CDR2 YDEGEE. This CDR3 is 13 amino acids long. The V and J ends lost 0 bases and 5 bases respectively, with 8 bases between them. The sequenced material came from PBMCs. The chain joins TRBV5-8 to TRBJ1-2; D is perhaps TRBD1 (6 bases). This receptor was identified in a woman aged 25 to 39 in good health and CMV-seropositive. CDR3 sequence (DNA): TGTGCCAGCAGCTTGGGACAGGTATATGGCTACACCTTC. Translating gives CASSLGQVYGYTF.